This T cell receptor (beta chain) is drawn from a study of CD8+ T cells in alopecia areata. General study points: TCR sharing was clearer in mice than between patients, perhaps partly owing to patient HLA diversity. Resident alphabeta T-cell populations of normal skin are likewise subject to sequencing in scalp samples. Higher clonality and more expanded CD8+ clones appeared in lesional than normal scalp.

The V segment lost 3 bases and the J segment 5 bases; nucleotides outside the gene matches: 14. The CDR3 covers 17 residues. The germline CDR1 and CDR2 sequences are SGHDT and YYEEEE. In the case of this clone: The antigen is unknown.

It was cDNA, reverse transcribed from extracted RNA, that served as the sequencing template. Using immunoSEQ multiplex PCR, the repertoire was profiled, and TCRdb retains in-frame clones only, with some absent. The sample holds 110,000 to 150,000 clones; roughly 58% are singletons and the top ten take 36%. Sorted out of PBMCs were CD4+ T cells and CD8+ T cells. Specimen: CD8+ T cells sorted from blood. The chain carries TRBV5-6 and TRBJ2-4, with TRBD2 matching over 7 bases. The sequence was collected from a human donor in good health. CDR3 sequence (DNA): TGTGCCAGCAGCTACGACGAAGGTAGCGGGTTCCAAAACATTCAGTACTTC. Protein: CASSYDEGSGFQNIQYF.